This paragraph covers one T cell receptor (beta chain) sequence. This entry is derived from a study of T cell responses to AZD1222 COVID-19 vaccine. The protocol was immunoSEQ multiplex PCR, while the TCRdb copy is restricted to in-frame clones and leaves out a portion. The sample has roughly 180,000 clones; around 92% are singletons. The ends were cut back, 0 bases at V and 2 bases at J, with 8 bases in the middle. This CDR3 is 13 amino acids long. The germline CDR1 and CDR2 sequences are GTSNPN and SVGIG (reference sequence). The V and J genes are TRBV30 and TRBJ2-7; D is unresolved. The specimen was peripheral blood, collected on day 0 of AZD1222 vaccination. The sequence derives from an adult in good health. The CDR3 region is CAWSVRSPYEQYF. The CDR3 DNA is TGTGCCTGGAGTGTACGGAGCCCCTACGAGCAGTACTTC.